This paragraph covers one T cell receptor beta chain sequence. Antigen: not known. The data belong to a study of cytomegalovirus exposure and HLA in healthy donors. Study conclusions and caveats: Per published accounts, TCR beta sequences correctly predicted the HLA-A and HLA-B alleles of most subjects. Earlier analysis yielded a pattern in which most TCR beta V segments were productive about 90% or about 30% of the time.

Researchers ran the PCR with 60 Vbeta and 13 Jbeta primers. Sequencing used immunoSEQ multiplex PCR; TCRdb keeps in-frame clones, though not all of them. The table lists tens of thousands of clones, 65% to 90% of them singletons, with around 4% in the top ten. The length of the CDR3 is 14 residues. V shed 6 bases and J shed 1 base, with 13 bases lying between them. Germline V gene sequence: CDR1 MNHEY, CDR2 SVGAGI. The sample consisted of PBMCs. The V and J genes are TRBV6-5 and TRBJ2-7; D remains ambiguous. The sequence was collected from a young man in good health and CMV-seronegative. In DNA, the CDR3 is TGTGCCAGCAGCCCATCGACAAGTTCCTACGAGCAGTACTTC. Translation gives CASSPSTSSYEQYF.